The 22 T cell receptor beta chains below come from one sample, sequenced in a study of cytomegalovirus exposure and HLA in healthy donors. PCR primers comprised 60 Vbeta and 13 Jbeta primers. Clones were sequenced by immunoSEQ multiplex PCR, and TCRdb holds only the in-frame ones, with some missing. The sample includes roughly 160,000 clones, about two thirds seen only once; the top ten take approximately 3%. Material for sequencing was PBMCs. All receptors come from a woman in her twenties or thirties in good health and CMV-seronegative.

The chain employs TRBV6-5 and TRBJ1-1; the match to TRBD1 covers 7 bases. Germline V lookup: CDR1 MNHEY, CDR2 SVGAGI. V trimming: 2 bases; J trimming: 4 bases; junction bases outside the gene matches: 4. The CDR3 has 14 amino acids. CDR3 sequence: CASSYERGRTEAFF. The CDR3 region has the DNA TGTGCCAGCAGTTACGAGAGGGGGCGCACTGAAGCTTTCTTT.

J is TRBJ2-7 and V is TRBV9; TRBD1 matches 9 bases. The CDR3 covers 16 residues. After removal of 0 bases from V and 2 bases from J, the junction contained 6 bases not matched to a gene. CDR1 and CDR2 (germline): SGDLS, YYNGEE. CDR3: CASSVAGQGNPYEQYF. In nucleotides, the CDR3 is TGTGCCAGCAGCGTAGCCGGACAGGGGAATCCCTACGAGCAGTACTTC.

The chain combines TRBV2 with TRBJ2-3; D possibly corresponds to TRBD2 (6 bases). The CDR3 has 16 amino acids. CDR1 and CDR2 from the germline V gene are SNHLY and FYNNEI. Trimming left V 8 bases short and J 0 bases short, with 18 bases between. The CDR3 sequence: CASPTLAYYSTDTQYF. CDR3 nucleotides: TGTGCCAGCCCTACACTAGCTTATTATAGCACAGATACGCAGTATTTT.

V gene TRBV5-4 combines with J gene TRBJ1-1; D gene unclear. The CDR3 has 13 residues. V was pared by 0 bases and J by 1 base, with 4 bases between. Looked up from germline, CDR1 is SGHNT and CDR2 is YYREEE (reference sequence). CDR3 nucleotides: TGTGCCAGCAGCTTGGGAGAGAACACTGAAGCTTTCTTT. Its protein is CASSLGENTEAFF.

This chain links TRBV7-2 with TRBJ1-5; D remains ambiguous. Deletions cut 4 bases from V and 7 bases from J, with 11 bases between. The CDR3 totals 13 residues. The germline gives CDR1 SGHTA, CDR2 FQGNSA. CDR3 sequence reads: CASSWRDWQPQHF. Written as DNA, the CDR3 is TGTGCCAGCAGCTGGCGGGATTGGCAGCCCCAGCATTTT.

V usage is TRBV11-2 and J usage is TRBJ2-5, with 8 bases lining up with TRBD1. The CDR3 totals 16 residues. In germline, CDR1 is SGHAT, CDR2 FQNNGV. The V segment lost 4 bases and the J segment 2 bases; nucleotides outside the gene matches: 9. The CDR3 DNA is TGTGCCAGCAGCTCCCCGCAGGGGGCGATACAAGAGACCCAGTACTTC. Its protein product is CASSSPQGAIQETQYF.

A few counts support this clone. The chain employs TRBV11-1 and TRBJ1-1, with 9 bases that match TRBD1. The CDR3 consists of 15 residues. Trimming at V came to 5 bases and at J to 1 base, leaving 5 bases not matched to a gene. CDR1 is SGHAT and CDR2 is FQDESV in the germline V gene (reference sequence). DNA for the CDR3: TGTGCCAGCAGCCTCATGGGACAGGGGAACACTGAAGCTTTCTTT. It translates to CASSLMGQGNTEAFF.

The chain employs TRBV30 and TRBJ2-5; 7 positions match TRBD2. The J call may be incorrect, as the DNA end agrees better with TRBJ2-7. Germline values: CDR1 GTSNPN, CDR2 SVGIG (reference sequence). The CDR3 is 12 residues long. CDR3 residues: CAWKGLNYEQYF. The CDR3 DNA reads TGTGCCTGGAAGGGACTAAATTACGAGCAGTACTTC.

Here the CDR3 reads CASSLSGRSFNEQFF. Here the CDR3 DNA reads TGTGCCAGCAGCTTGAGCGGGAGGTCTTTTAATGAGCAGTTCTTC. The chain recombines TRBV5-4 with TRBJ2-1; 9 bases match TRBD2. After removal of 1 base from V and 7 bases from J, the junction contained 6 bases not matched to a gene. The germline CDR1 and CDR2 sequences are SGHNT and YYREEE (reference sequence). This CDR3 region has 15 residues.

The chain employs TRBV29-1 and TRBJ2-3, with 7 bases fitting TRBD2. This CDR3 is 15 amino acids long. Germline CDR1 and CDR2: SQVTM and ANQGSEA. V dropped 2 bases and J dropped 5; count of bases not matched to a gene: 10. This CDR3 is CSVEKAGVIQDTQYF. In DNA, the CDR3 is TGCAGCGTTGAAAAGGCGGGAGTTATACAAGATACGCAGTATTTT.

This sequence joins TRBV5-1 and TRBJ2-1; 7 bases match TRBD1. Germline lookup yields CDR1 SGHRS and CDR2 YFSETQ. The V gene end was trimmed by 3 bases and the J gene end by 10 bases; junction bases not matched to a gene: 4. CDR3 length: 12 amino acids. The CDR3 is CASSYRGHEQFF. DNA of the CDR3: TGCGCCAGCAGCTACAGGGGTCACGAGCAGTTCTTC.

The chain joins TRBV2 to TRBJ2-6; TRBD1 aligns across 9 bases. The CDR3 length is 20 residues. Unmatched junction bases numbered 22, after V lost 8 bases and J lost 5 bases. The V gene's germline CDR1 is SNHLY and CDR2 FYNNEI. The CDR3 sequence: CASRQYHRDRVGGWANVLTF. CDR3 nucleotide sequence: TGTGCCAGCCGACAATACCACCGGGACAGGGTAGGTGGGTGGGCCAACGTCCTGACTTTC.

CDR3 bases: TGTGCCAGCAGCTTAAGTAGCGGGGGGCCTAATGAGCAGTTCTTC. It codes for CASSLSSGGPNEQFF. The genes are TRBV7-7 and TRBJ2-1; 10 bases agree with TRBD2. The germline V gene has CDR1 SSHAT and CDR2 FNYEAQ (reference sequence). This CDR3 region has 15 residues. V dropped 2 bases and J dropped 7; count of bases not matched to a gene: 5.

The chain links TRBV18 to TRBJ2-4; weak D call: TRBD1 (5 bases). The CDR3 sequence is 16 residues long. Trimming took off 4 bases at V and 0 bases at J, with 13 bases between the two ends. The V gene's germline CDR1 is KGHSH and CDR2 LQKENI. CDR3 DNA: TGTGCCAGCTCACACGACAGCCCAGTAGCCAAAAACATTCAGTACTTC. Protein product: CASSHDSPVAKNIQYF.

The chain has TRBV7-2 and TRBJ2-7; no clear D gene. The CDR3 spans 14 residues. With 1 base removed from V and 2 bases from J, the gap between germline ends came to 9 bases. The V gene's germline CDR1 is SGHTA and CDR2 FQGNSA. CDR3 DNA: TGTGCCAGCAGCTTAGTTGCGGATACCTACGAGCAGTACTTC. This translates into CASSLVADTYEQYF.

The CDR3 reads CASSLSPGLETQYF. The CDR3, as DNA: TGTGCCAGCAGTTTATCCCCAGGGTTAGAGACCCAGTACTTC. The chain carries TRBV27 and TRBJ2-5; possible D gene TRBD1, 5 bases. Per germline, CDR1 MNHEY and CDR2 SMNVEV (reference sequence). This CDR3 has 14 residues. V was clipped by 0 bases and J by 4 bases, with 9 bases between them.

This chain joins TRBV7-9 and TRBJ1-2; 8 positions agree with TRBD1. The junction had 4 bases not matched to a gene; V was cut back by 5 bases and J by 2 bases. There are 14 residues in the CDR3. CDR1 and CDR2 (germline): SEHNR, FQNEAQ (reference sequence). CDR3: CASSGDRWNYGYTF. In nucleotides, the CDR3 is TGTGCCAGCAGCGGGGACAGGTGGAACTATGGCTACACCTTC.

Regarding this clone: The junction shows a germline mismatch at one end, possibly a read error. Different DNA sequences within this sample yield the same CDR3. The chain uses TRBV5-1 and TRBJ1-1, with D possibly matching TRBD1 (5 bases). This CDR3 is built from 16 residues. CDR1 is SGHRS, CDR2 YFSETQ, per germline. The CDR3, as DNA: TGCGCCAGCAGCCCATACAGCAGGGTCATGAACACTGAGGCTTTCTTT. It codes for CASSPYSRVMNTEAFF.

The V and J genes are TRBV6-1 and TRBJ2-7, with 8 nucleotides matching TRBD1. Germline V gene sequence: CDR1 MNHNS, CDR2 SASEGT. Trimming cost V 0 bases and J 3 bases; bases outside gene matches: 7. This CDR3 comprises 16 residues. The CDR3 DNA follows: TGTGCCAGCAGTGAAGCGGACAGGGTGAAAGACTACGAGCAGTACTTC. This codes for CASSEADRVKDYEQYF.

The V and J genes are TRBV5-4 and TRBJ2-6, with TRBD1 matching over 7 bases. The germline gives CDR1 SGHNT, CDR2 YYREEE (reference sequence). Trimming took 5 bases from V and 3 from J; bases not matched to a gene: 20. The CDR3 is 20 amino acids. For the CDR3, the DNA is TGTGCCAGCAGTATAAGACAGGGAATAAGAAGCTTCGATGGGGCCAACGTCCTGACTTTC. It specifies CASSIRQGIRSFDGANVLTF.

This chain uses TRBV5-4 with TRBJ2-1; possible D gene TRBD1, 5 bases. Trimming took off 2 bases at V and 3 bases at J, with 15 bases between the two ends. This CDR3 is built from 16 residues. The germline CDR1 and CDR2 sequences are SGHNT and YYREEE (reference sequence). CDR3 sequence reads: CASSLRGAPIYNEQFF. The CDR3 nucleotides read TGTGCCAGCAGCTTACGTGGGGCTCCCATCTACAATGAGCAGTTCTTC. The full variable domain, with the rest looked up from reference TRBV5-4 and TRBJ2-1, is ETGVTQSPTHLIKTRGQQVTLRCSSQSGHNTVSWYQQALGQGPQFIFQYYREEENGRGNFPPRFSGLQFPNYSSELNVNALELDDSALYLCASSLRGAPIYNEQFFGPGTRLTVL.

This clone was detected only once. The chain employs TRBV28 and TRBJ1-2, with 8 positions matching TRBD1. V was pared by 4 bases and J by 5 bases, with 0 bases of the junction left unmatched. The CDR3 is 12 amino acids. From germline, CDR1 is MDHEN and CDR2 SYDVKM. Here the CDR3 reads CASSWTGYGYTF. CDR3 DNA: TGTGCCAGCAGTTGGACAGGGTATGGCTACACCTTC.